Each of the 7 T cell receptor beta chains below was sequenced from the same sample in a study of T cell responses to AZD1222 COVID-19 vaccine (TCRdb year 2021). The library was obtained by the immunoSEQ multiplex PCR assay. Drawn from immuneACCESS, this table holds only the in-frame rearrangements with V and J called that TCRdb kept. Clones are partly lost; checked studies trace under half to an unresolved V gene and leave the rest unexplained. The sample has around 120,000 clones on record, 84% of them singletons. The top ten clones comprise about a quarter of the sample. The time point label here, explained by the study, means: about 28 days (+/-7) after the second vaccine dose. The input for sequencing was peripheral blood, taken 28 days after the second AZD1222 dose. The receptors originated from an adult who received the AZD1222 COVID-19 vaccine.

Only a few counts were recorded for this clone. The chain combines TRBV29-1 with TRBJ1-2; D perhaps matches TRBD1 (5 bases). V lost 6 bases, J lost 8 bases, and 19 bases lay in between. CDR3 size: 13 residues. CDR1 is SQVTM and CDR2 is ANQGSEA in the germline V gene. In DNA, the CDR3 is TGCAGCGTGGGACGGACTGTCTCGTGGGGCTACACCTTC. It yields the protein CSVGRTVSWGYTF.

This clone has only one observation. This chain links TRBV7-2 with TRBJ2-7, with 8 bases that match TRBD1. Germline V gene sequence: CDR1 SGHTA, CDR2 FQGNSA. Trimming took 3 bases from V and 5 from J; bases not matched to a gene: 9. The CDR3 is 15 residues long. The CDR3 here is CASSFRGDRTNEQYF. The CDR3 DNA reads TGTGCCAGCAGCTTTAGGGGGGACAGGACCAACGAGCAGTACTTC.

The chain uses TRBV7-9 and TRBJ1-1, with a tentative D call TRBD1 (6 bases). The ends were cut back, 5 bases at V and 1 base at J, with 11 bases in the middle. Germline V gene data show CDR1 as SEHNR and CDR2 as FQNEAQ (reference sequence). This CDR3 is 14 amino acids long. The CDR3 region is CASSPGQTNTEAFF. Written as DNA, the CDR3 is TGTGCCAGCAGCCCAGGACAGACGAACACTGAAGCTTTCTTT.

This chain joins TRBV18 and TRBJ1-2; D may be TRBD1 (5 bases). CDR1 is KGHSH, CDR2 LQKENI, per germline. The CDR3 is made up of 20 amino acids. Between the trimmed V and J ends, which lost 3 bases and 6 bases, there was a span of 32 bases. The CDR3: CASSPPFWKRTRHWGDGYTF. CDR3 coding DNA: TGTGCCAGCTCACCCCCCTTTTGGAAGCGAACTAGACACTGGGGGGATGGCTACACCTTC.

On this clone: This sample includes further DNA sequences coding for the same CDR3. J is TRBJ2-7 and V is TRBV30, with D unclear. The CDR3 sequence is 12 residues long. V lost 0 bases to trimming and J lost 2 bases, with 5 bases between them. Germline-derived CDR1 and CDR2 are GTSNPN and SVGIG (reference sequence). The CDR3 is CAWSVRPYEQYF. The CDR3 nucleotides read TGTGCCTGGAGTGTCCGTCCCTACGAGCAGTACTTC.

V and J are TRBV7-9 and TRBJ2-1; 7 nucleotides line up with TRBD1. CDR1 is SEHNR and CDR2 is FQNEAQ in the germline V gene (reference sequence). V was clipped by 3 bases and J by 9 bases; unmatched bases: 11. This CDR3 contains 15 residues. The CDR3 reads CASSFTPTGTGEQFF. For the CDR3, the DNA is TGTGCCAGCAGCTTTACCCCGACAGGGACCGGTGAGCAGTTCTTC.

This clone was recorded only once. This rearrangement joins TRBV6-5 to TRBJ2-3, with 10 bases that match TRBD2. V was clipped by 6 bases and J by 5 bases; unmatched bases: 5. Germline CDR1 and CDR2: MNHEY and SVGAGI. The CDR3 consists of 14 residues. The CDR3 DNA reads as TGTGCCAGCAGAAGCGGGGGGGCAGGAGATACGCAGTATTTT. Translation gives CASRSGGAGDTQYF.